What follows are 20 T cell receptor beta chains derived from one specimen sequenced in a study of T-cell reconstitution after alpha-beta-depleted transplantation in children (TCRdb year 2016). This specimen's treatment or condition label, per the study, means: allogeneic hematopoietic cell transplantation with graft depleted of TCRalphabeta T cells and CD19 B cells. Library preparation was by PCR. The data were produced on an Illumina HiSeq 2500. TCR library preparation used molecular barcoding, with unique molecular identifiers applied to normalize quantification of the TCRbeta repertoire. The public sequencing data were trimmed at Q25 with fastp and processed into clonotypes with MiXCR by TCRdb, which kept only in-frame beta chains. Rows with a matching CDR3 protein are joined into one entry that keeps the most common DNA and genes. In all, the sample holds 600,000 to 800,000 distinct CDR3 sequences, and around 13% of those were seen once. 0.79% of the sample rests with the top ten.

Sequenced here: PBMCs, sampled before TCRalphabeta/CD19-depleted stem cell transplant. The origin of the receptors is a girl aged 2-10 years with congenital amegakaryocytic thrombocytopenia, due to receive a stem cell transplant.

The V and J genes are TRBV7-6 and TRBJ2-3; D perhaps matches TRBD2 (6 bases). Germline CDR1 SGHVS, CDR2 FNYEAQ. This CDR3 region has 17 residues. Trimming took 2 bases from V and 4 from J, leaving 19 bases between them. The CDR3 here is CASSLMPGGIVPDTQYF. CDR3 coding DNA: TGTGCCAGCAGCTTAATGCCGGGCGGGATTGTTCCAGATACGCAGTATTTT.

J is TRBJ2-2 and V is TRBV3-1; D uncertain. Trimming pared 5 bases from V and 6 bases from J, leaving 10 bases between. CDR1 and CDR2 from the germline V gene are LGHDT and YNNKEL (reference sequence). The CDR3 sequence is 13 residues long. The CDR3: CASSNFGAGELFF. CDR3 in DNA: TGTGCCAGCAGCAACTTTGGAGCCGGGGAGCTGTTTTTT.

The table lists this clonotype with many counts. The chain recombines TRBV12-3 or TRBV12-4 with TRBJ1-5, with a possible D match to TRBD1 (6 bases). Between the trimmed V and J ends, which lost 0 bases and 15 bases, there was a span of 12 bases. There are 12 residues in the CDR3. Here the CDR3 DNA reads TGTGCCAGCAGTTTAGCGGGGGCTGTGAGGCATTTT. Amino acid sequence: CASSLAGAVRHF.

In its sample, this clonotype was seen many times. The chain has TRBV20-1 and TRBJ2-3; 10 nucleotides align to TRBD2. Germline CDR1 is DFQATT and CDR2 is SNEGSKA (reference sequence). Trimming cost V 8 bases and J 1 base; bases outside gene matches: 3. This CDR3 has 13 residues. This CDR3 is CSFTSGGTDTQYF. CDR3 DNA sequence: TGCAGTTTTACTAGCGGGGGCACAGATACGCAGTATTTT.

This clonotype showed up many times. CDR3: CASRGEHIQYF. As DNA, the CDR3 is TGCGCCAGCAGGGGGGAGCACATTCAGTACTTC. The chain links TRBV10-1 to TRBJ2-4, with D perhaps assigned TRBD1 or TRBD2 (5 bases each). This CDR3 contains 11 residues. Trimming removed 6 bases from V and 8 bases from J, with 8 bases in between. Germline CDR1 and CDR2: WNHNN and SYGVQD (reference sequence).

This clonotype was counted at least ten times. CDR3 DNA sequence: TGTGCCTGGAGCCAGAGGGGGGATCAGCCCCAGCATTTT. This encodes CAWSQRGDQPQHF. This chain connects TRBV30 to TRBJ1-5; D is possibly TRBD1 (6 bases). Germline V gene sequence: CDR1 GTSNPN, CDR2 SVGIG (reference sequence). The ends were cut back, 3 bases at V and 5 bases at J, with 11 bases in the middle. The CDR3 runs 13 residues. Complete variable domain (other parts from reference TRBV30 and TRBJ1-5): SQTIHQWPATLVQPVGSPLSLECTVEGTSNPNLYWYRQAAGRGLQLLFYSVGIGQISSEVPQNLSASRPQDRQFILSSKKLLLSDSGFYLCAWSQRGDQPQHFGDGTRLSIL.

About this clonotype itself: One junction end disagrees with the germline gene, perhaps due to a read error. This sequence joins TRBV5-1 and TRBJ1-2; 7 nucleotides agree with TRBD1. The length of the CDR3 is 14 residues. Germline V CDR1 and CDR2: SGHRS, YFSETQ. In DNA form, the CDR3 reads TGCGCCAGCTGCTTGGCCAACAGGGGAGACGGCTACACCTTC. It translates to CASCLANRGDGYTF.

This clonotype was counted a single time. Since a much larger clone is just one base distant, this may be a read error. The genes are TRBV20-1 and TRBJ2-5; maybe TRBD2 (5 bases). The germline CDR1 and CDR2 sequences are DFQATT and SNEGSKA (reference sequence). CDR3 size: 13 residues. Trimming cost V 0 bases and J 4 bases, with 9 bases left between them. In DNA form, the CDR3 reads TGCAGTGCTAGAGATTGGGCGGGAGAGACCCAGTACTTC. This codes for CSARDWAGETQYF.

Ten or more counts support this clonotype. This chain links TRBV29-1 with TRBJ1-1; D may be TRBD1 (5 bases). The CDR3 spans 13 residues. The V gene lost 5 bases and the J gene lost 1 base, with 11 bases spanning the gap. Germline V gene lookup returns CDR1 SQVTM and CDR2 ANQGSEA. The CDR3: CSVQGFANTEAFF. CDR3 nucleotides: TGCAGCGTTCAGGGCTTCGCGAACACTGAAGCTTTCTTT. Full variable domain (missing parts from reference TRBV29-1 and TRBJ1-1): SAVISQKPSRDICQRGTSLTIQCQVDSQVTMMFWYRQQPGQSLTLIATANQGSEATYESGFVIDKFPISRPNLTFSTLTVSNMSPEDSSIYLCSVQGFANTEAFFGQGTRLTVV.

The table lists this clonotype with a few counts. The chain recombines TRBV7-6 with TRBJ1-1, with TRBD1 as a possible D gene (5 bases). V was clipped by 8 bases and J by 4 bases, with 14 bases between them. This CDR3 region has 13 residues. Germline CDR1 reads SGHVS; CDR2 reads FNYEAQ. The CDR3 loop reads CASARGGSTEAFF. The CDR3 DNA is TGTGCCAGCGCGCGGGGCGGGAGCACTGAAGCTTTCTTT. The full variable domain, its missing parts supplied by reference TRBV7-6 and TRBJ1-1, is GAGVSQSPRYKVTKRGQDVALRCDPISGHVSLYWYRQALGQGPEFLTYFNYEAQQDKSGLPNDRFSAERPEGSISTLTIQRTEQRDSAMYRCASARGGSTEAFFGQGTRLTVV.

The chain combines TRBV7-9 with TRBJ2-7; tentatively, D is TRBD1 or TRBD2 (5 bases each). The CDR3 contains 17 residues. Per the germline V gene, CDR1 is SEHNR and CDR2 is FQNEAQ (reference sequence). The V end was cut by 4 bases, the J end by 2 bases, with 21 bases between. The DNA for the CDR3 is TGTGCCAGCAGCTCCAGGCCCTCCGGGGCAGAGCCCTACGAGCAGTACTTC. It translates to CASSSRPSGAEPYEQYF.

This clonotype was observed a few times. The chain has TRBV5-1 and TRBJ2-3; D unresolved. The CDR3 is made up of 15 amino acids. CDR1 and CDR2 from the germline V gene are SGHRS and YFSETQ. Deletions cut 6 bases from V and 0 bases from J, with 14 bases between. CDR3 amino acids: CASILGIYSTDTQYF. In DNA form, the CDR3 reads TGCGCCAGCATTCTTGGAATTTATAGCACAGATACGCAGTATTTT.

This clonotype has a count of ten or more. The rearrangement uses TRBV20-1 and TRBJ2-1; D may correspond to TRBD1 or TRBD2 (5 bases each). This CDR3 region has 11 residues. Germline V lookup: CDR1 DFQATT, CDR2 SNEGSKA (reference sequence). V lost 6 bases and J lost 6, with 9 bases in between. The CDR3 region has the DNA TGCAGTGCGGGACGCCCCAATGAGCAGTTCTTC. It encodes CSAGRPNEQFF.

V and J are TRBV5-1 and TRBJ1-1; D is ambiguous. V dropped 0 bases and J dropped 8 bases, with 11 bases sitting between them. This CDR3 region has 13 residues. CDR1 SGHRS and CDR2 YFSETQ come from the germline V gene. As DNA, the CDR3 is TGCGCCAGCAGCTTGGAAGTTGGTGTCGAAGCTTTCTTT. Its protein product is CASSLEVGVEAFF.

This clonotype was seen ten or more times. V gene TRBV6-1 combines with J gene TRBJ1-5; no clear D gene. V lost 5 bases and J 7 bases, leaving 15 bases between the germline ends. This CDR3 is 14 amino acids long. CDR1 and CDR2 from the germline V gene are MNHNS and SASEGT. DNA for the CDR3: TGTGCCAGCAGTCCGATGGAGCTTAGCCAGCCCCAGCATTTT. Translation: CASSPMELSQPQHF.

The V call is TRBV25-1, the J call TRBJ2-5; 11 bases map to TRBD2. Looked up from germline, CDR1 is MGHDK and CDR2 is SYGVNS. This CDR3 has 14 amino acids. The trim removed 6 bases at V and 5 bases at J, leaving 5 bases unmatched. The CDR3 reads CASRTSGSRETQYF. The CDR3 DNA follows: TGTGCCAGCAGAACTAGCGGGAGTCGGGAGACCCAGTACTTC.

This clonotype appeared a few times. The chain joins TRBV20-1 to TRBJ2-1; possible D gene TRBD2, 6 bases. The CDR3 is made up of 14 amino acids. V gave up 1 base and J gave up 0 bases, with 7 bases separating them. CDR1 and CDR2 from the germline V gene are DFQATT and SNEGSKA (reference sequence). The CDR3 is CSARAGDSYNEQFF. DNA for the CDR3: TGCAGTGCTAGAGCGGGAGACTCCTACAATGAGCAGTTCTTC.

This chain uses TRBV10-3 with TRBJ2-7; 11 bases are shared with TRBD2. Germline lookup yields CDR1 ENHRY and CDR2 SYGVKD. This CDR3 contains 18 residues. J gave up 0 bases and V 4 bases, and 11 bases lay outside the gene matches. The CDR3 DNA reads as TGTGCCATCAGTGGGGGAACTAGCGGGAGAGGGACCTCCTACGAGCAGTACTTC. It encodes CAISGGTSGRGTSYEQYF.

This clonotype was recorded a few times. This chain links TRBV12-3 or TRBV12-4 with TRBJ2-7; D remains unclear. The CDR3 sequence is 13 residues long. V was pared by 5 bases and J by 6 bases, with 14 bases between. CDR3 nucleotide sequence: TGTGCCAGCAGTCGAGCAAGTCTCAGCGAGCAGTACTTC. The encoded protein is CASSRASLSEQYF.

This clonotype was seen just once. The V gene is TRBV6-1, the J gene TRBJ1-5, with D possibly being TRBD1 (6 bases). Germline lookup yields CDR1 MNHNS and CDR2 SASEGT. This CDR3 is 14 amino acids long. The germline V and J ends were trimmed by 6 bases and 0 bases, with 9 bases remaining between them. CDR3: CASRDSDSNQPQHF. The CDR3 bases are TGTGCCAGCAGGGACAGCGATAGCAATCAGCCCCAGCATTTT.